The clone carrying this T cell receptor beta chain was seen ten or more times. The data are from a study of T cell responses to AZD1222 COVID-19 vaccine. Some clones are missing from TCRdb's copy, which holds only in-frame ones; the method was immunoSEQ multiplex PCR. The table includes around 110,000 clones, around 91% detected once. This CDR3 comprises 16 residues. The V and J genes are TRBV1 and TRBJ2-7; whether TRBD2, the table's D call, matches the DNA was not checked. TRBV1 is noted as a pseudogene. The source of this sequence is an adult in good health. The specimen comprised peripheral blood, sampled on day 0 of AZD1222 vaccination. The CDR3 is CTSSQDRAGCPYEQYF. In nucleotides, the CDR3 is TGCACCAGCAGCCAAGATCGGGCGGGGTGTCCCTACGAGCAGTACTTC.